The rows below give T cell receptor beta chains drawn from one sample of a study of blood T cell repertoires in COVID-19. The table came from immunoSEQ multiplex PCR; TCRdb's copy has only in-frame clones and leaves some out. This sample has approximately 260,000 clones, with more than 65% found just once. The sample taken for sequencing was PBMCs or T cells enriched from blood (not recorded which). The receptors were gathered from a man aged 45-60 years who had recovered from COVID-19. Both conserved end residues are part of each CDR3. Each record gives: J gene, clone size, D gene, V gene, CDR3 length, CDR3 DNA, CDR3 protein. The D gene is left open where the match is weak. Clone size appears in some rows only: once, few, many, or a class for an expanded clone.

TRBJ2-5 | NA | NA | TRBV18 | 16 | TGTGCCAGCTCACCACGACAGCCTCAAATGCAAGAGACCCAGTACTTC | CASSPRQPQMQETQYF
TRBJ1-2 | NA | TRBD1 | TRBV6-5 | 11 | TGTGCCAGCAGTTACGCTGGGACAGATTTCTTC | CASSYAGTDFF
TRBJ1-2 | NA | NA | TRBV7-2 | 15 | TGTGCCAGCAGCTTAGATATCGGGAGTAACTATGGCTACACCTTC | CASSLDIGSNYGYTF
TRBJ1-1 | NA | NA | TRBV5-4 | 15 | TGTGCCAGCAGCCCGCAAGGGACTTTGAACACTGAAGCTTTCTTT | CASSPQGTLNTEAFF
TRBJ2-2 | NA | NA | TRBV12-5 | 13 | TGTGCTAGTGGTTTGGTACGAGTCGGGGAGCTGTTTTTT | CASGLVRVGELFF
TRBJ1-2 | NA | NA | TRBV19 | 12 | TGTGCCAGTAGTTCCGACAGCTATGGCTACACCTTC | CASSSDSYGYTF
TRBJ1-1 | NA | NA | TRBV4-3 | 15 | TGCGCCAGCAGCCCCGGACAGTCCTTGAACACTGAAGCTTTCTTT | CASSPGQSLNTEAFF
TRBJ1-2 | NA | TRBD1 | TRBV19 | 15 | TGTGCCAGTAGTATCCCGGACAGGGTCAACTATGGCTACACCTTC | CASSIPDRVNYGYTF
TRBJ2-3 | NA | NA | TRBV12-3/TRBV12-4 | 13 | TGTGCCAGCAGTAAAGGGACTCCAGATACGCAGTATTTT | CASSKGTPDTQYF
TRBJ2-1 | NA | NA | TRBV11-1 | 16 | TGTGCCAGCAGCTTAGAGGCGGGTGGCTACTACAATGAGCAGTTCTTC | CASSLEAGGYYNEQFF
TRBJ2-1 | NA | NA | TRBV19 | 15 | TGTGCCAGTAGTATAGGGGGGGGCCCTAATAATGAGCAGTTCTTC | CASSIGGGPNNEQFF
TRBJ1-1 | few | NA | TRBV29-1 | 13 | TGCAGCGCCGGGACAACGGCGAACACTGAAGCTTTCTTT | CSAGTTANTEAFF
TRBJ2-7 | NA | NA | TRBV3-1/TRBV3-2 | 14 | TGTGCCAGCAGCCAGGGACACCAGTCGCGCGAGCAGTACTTC | CASSQGHQSREQYF
TRBJ2-6 | NA | TRBD1 | TRBV28 | 17 | TGTGCCAGCAGTAGGGACAGGGGGTCTTTTGGGGCCAACGTCCTGACTTTC | CASSRDRGSFGANVLTF
TRBJ2-7 | NA | TRBD1 | TRBV5-1 | 15 | TGCGCCAGCAGCCCCCGACAGGGAACAGCCTACGAGCAGTACTTC | CASSPRQGTAYEQYF
TRBJ1-5 | NA | NA | TRBV20-1 | 15 | TGCAGTGCTAGTAGAGGGTTGGAGAGCAATCAGCCCCAGCATTTT | CSASRGLESNQPQHF
TRBJ1-5 | NA | NA | TRBV28 | 12 | TGTGCCAGCAGTTTATTGAGAGAGCCCCAGCATTTT | CASSLLREPQHF
TRBJ2-3 | NA | NA | TRBV5-1 | 14 | TGCGCCAGCAGCTTGGATTCCAGGGCAGATACGCAGTATTTT | CASSLDSRADTQYF
TRBJ1-1 | NA | TRBD1 | TRBV7-3 | 14 | TGTGCCAGCAGCTCGGACAGGGGGGACACTGAAGCTTTCTTT | CASSSDRGDTEAFF
TRBJ1-3 | NA | TRBD1 | TRBV5-1 | 17 | TGCGCCAGCAGCGGTGGGACAGGGGGCTTCTCTGGAAACACCATATATTTT | CASSGGTGGFSGNTIYF
TRBJ1-4 | NA | NA | TRBV2 | 14 | TGTGCCAGCACCCCGGGACTGCGATCTGAAAAACTGTTTTTT | CASTPGLRSEKLFF
TRBJ2-7 | NA | TRBD2 | TRBV5-1 | 22 | TGCGCCAGCAGCATCCGGGACAGGGGTGGACTAGCGGGGAGAGGCCCCTCGTACGAGCAGTACTTC | CASSIRDRGGLAGRGPSYEQYF
TRBJ2-6 | NA | TRBD1 | TRBV2 | 17 | TGTGCCAGCAGCGCGGGACAGGGATGGTCTGGGGCCAACGTCCTGACTTTC | CASSAGQGWSGANVLTF
TRBJ2-1 | NA | TRBD1 | TRBV3-1/TRBV3-2 | 15 | TGTGCCAGCAGAAAGGACAGGGCGGCGGTAAATGAGCAGTTCTTC | CASRKDRAAVNEQFF
TRBJ1-4 | once | TRBD1 | TRBV5-1 | 14 | TGCGCCAGCAGCTTGGATTCGGGACAGGGGAAACTGTTTTTT | CASSLDSGQGKLFF
TRBJ2-3 | NA | TRBD1 | TRBV5-1 | 15 | TGCGCCAGCAGCTTGGAGGTCACAGGGGTGGATACGCAGTATTTT | CASSLEVTGVDTQYF
TRBJ2-3 | NA | TRBD2 | TRBV18 | 16 | TGTGCCAGCCTCCTTGCTAGCGGGGGCGGCACAGATACGCAGTATTTT | CASLLASGGGTDTQYF
TRBJ1-2 | NA | TRBD1 | TRBV7-9 | 14 | TGTGCCAGCAGCGCCCCGACAGGGAACTATGGCTACACCTTC | CASSAPTGNYGYTF
TRBJ2-7 | many | TRBD1 | TRBV5-4 | 15 | TGTGCCAGCAGCTTGGAAGGGGGCAAAACCTACGAGCAGTACTTC | CASSLEGGKTYEQYF
TRBJ2-3 | NA | TRBD2 | TRBV20-1 | 15 | TGCAGTGCTGGTGAATGGGGGGGTAGCACAGATACGCAGTATTTT | CSAGEWGGSTDTQYF
TRBJ1-1 | NA | NA | TRBV5-1 | 14 | TGCGCCAGCAGCGGAGACAGCATGAACACTGAAGCTTTCTTT | CASSGDSMNTEAFF
TRBJ1-1 | NA | NA | TRBV18 | 15 | TGTGCCAGCTCACCACCAACAGGACAGAACACTGAAGCTTTCTTT | CASSPPTGQNTEAFF
TRBJ2-6 | NA | NA | TRBV25-1 | 13 | TGTGCCAGTAGAGAGTCTGGGGCCAACGTCCTGACTTTC | CASRESGANVLTF